Shown below are 6 T cell receptor beta chains from a single sample sequenced in a study of cytomegalovirus exposure and HLA in healthy donors. A multiplex PCR was run with 60 Vbeta primers and 13 Jbeta primers. Profiled with immunoSEQ multiplex PCR; TCRdb holds only in-frame clones, not every one. The sample yields approximately 140,000 clones, around three quarters seen once. Sequenced sample: PBMCs. The receptors here all came from a man aged 40-50 years in good health and CMV-seronegative.

This sequence joins TRBV5-6 and TRBJ2-3; D is unresolved. Trimming removed 4 bases at V and 0 bases at J, with 6 bases between. This CDR3 has 13 residues. Germline CDR1 and CDR2: SGHDT and YYEEEE. The CDR3 is CASSPSSTDTQYF. The CDR3 bases are TGTGCCAGCAGCCCTTCTAGCACAGATACGCAGTATTTT.

The chain carries TRBV5-4 and TRBJ2-3; no firm D call. V lost 1 base, J lost 6 bases, and 3 bases lay in between. CDR1 and CDR2 (germline): SGHNT, YYREEE (reference sequence). There are 11 residues in the CDR3. The CDR3 region is CASSLLDTQYF. The DNA of the CDR3 is TGTGCCAGCAGCTTGCTCGATACGCAGTATTTT.

In its sample, this clone was seen a few times. The gene calls are TRBV9 and TRBJ2-2; 8 nucleotides agree with TRBD1. The CDR3 has 16 residues. CDR1 and CDR2 (germline): SGDLS, YYNGEE. After removal of 0 bases from V and 3 bases from J, the junction contained 4 bases not matched to a gene. CDR3 sequence: CASSVDGQGDTGELFF. Written as DNA, the CDR3 is TGTGCCAGCAGCGTAGATGGACAGGGAGACACCGGGGAGCTGTTTTTT.

The chain's CDR3 is CASSPWTENTEAFF. As DNA, the CDR3 is TGTGCCAGCAGCCCGTGGACAGAGAACACTGAAGCTTTCTTT. The rearrangement joins TRBV7-9 to TRBJ1-1; perhaps TRBD1 as D (6 bases). Germline CDR1 reads SEHNR; CDR2 reads FQNEAQ (reference sequence). This CDR3 comprises 14 residues. Trimming removed 5 bases from V and 1 base from J, with 11 bases in between.

This clone was observed a few times. The chain combines TRBV10-3 with TRBJ1-5; maybe TRBD1 (5 bases). Trimming cost V 10 bases and J 2 bases, with 12 bases left between them. There are 13 residues in the CDR3. Germline V gives CDR1 ENHRY, CDR2 SYGVKD. CDR3 protein: CATQGRGNQPQHF. CDR3 nucleotide sequence: TGTGCCACGCAGGGAAGGGGCAATCAGCCCCAGCATTTT.

V and J are TRBV19 and TRBJ2-3; no clear D gene. The CDR3 is 15 residues long. In germline, CDR1 is LNHDA, CDR2 SQIVND (reference sequence). V dropped 1 base and J dropped 0 bases, with 8 bases sitting between them. In nucleotides, the CDR3 is TGTGCCAGTAGTATAGGGGCAGGCAGCACAGATACGCAGTATTTT. It codes for CASSIGAGSTDTQYF. Based on the CDR3 plus reference TRBV19 and TRBJ2-3, the full variable domain is DGGITQSPKYLFRKEGQNVTLSCEQNLNHDAMYWYRQDPGQGLRLIYYSQIVNDFQKGDIAEGYSVSREKKESFPLTVTSAQKNPTAFYLCASSIGAGSTDTQYFGPGTRLTVL.